These 18 T cell receptor beta chains came from one sample sequenced in a study of identical twins. TCRdb re-analysed the 5' RACE reads in MiXCR, keeping a single row per CDR3 protein. The sample lists approximately 240,000 distinct CDR3 sequences; around 15% were seen once. Sequencing was performed on memory (CD45RO+) T cells sorted from blood. The receptors here all came from a young woman in good health.

This clonotype has ten or more counts. This chain links TRBV12-3 or TRBV12-4 with TRBJ1-3; no reliable D call. This CDR3 has 14 amino acids. Trimming removed 5 bases from V and 0 bases from J, with 8 bases in between. CDR3 region: CASSRYSSGNTIYF. In nucleotides, the CDR3 is TGTGCCAGCAGTCGTTACAGCTCTGGAAACACCATATATTTT.

A few counts support this clonotype. The genes are TRBV10-2 and TRBJ2-7, with a weak D call TRBD2 (7 bases). This CDR3 region has 14 residues. Germline CDR1 and CDR2: WSHSY and SAAADI. Trimming removed 10 bases at V and 4 bases at J, with 20 bases between. The CDR3 loop is CATRMGGAKYEQYF. DNA for the CDR3: TGCGCCACCCGGATGGGGGGGGCTAAGTACGAGCAGTACTTC.

The chain joins TRBV29-1 to TRBJ1-1; D gene uncertain. This CDR3 is built from 13 residues. The V and J ends lost 5 bases and 1 base respectively, with 11 bases between them. Germline lookup yields CDR1 SQVTM and CDR2 ANQGSEA. CDR3 DNA sequence: TGCAGCGTTTCCAAGGGTTGGAACACTGAAGCTTTCTTT. Protein product: CSVSKGWNTEAFF. The full variable domain, with the rest looked up from reference TRBV29-1 and TRBJ1-1, is SAVISQKPSRDICQRGTSLTIQCQVDSQVTMMFWYRQQPGQSLTLIATANQGSEATYESGFVIDKFPISRPNLTFSTLTVSNMSPEDSSIYLCSVSKGWNTEAFFGQGTRLTVV.

This clonotype was observed a few times. The V gene is TRBV25-1, the J gene TRBJ1-5; D unresolved. V lost 3 bases, J lost 8 bases, and 14 bases lay in between. This CDR3 spans 14 amino acids. CDR1 is MGHDK and CDR2 is SYGVNS in the germline V gene. The CDR3 reads CASSDWTLREPQHF. For the CDR3, the DNA is TGTGCCAGCAGTGATTGGACGCTGAGGGAGCCCCAGCATTTT.

This clonotype turned up a few times. The chain carries TRBV14 and TRBJ2-1, with 12 bases fitting TRBD2. CDR3 length equals 18 residues. Germline assignment: CDR1 SGHDN and CDR2 FVKESK. The J segment lost 0 bases and the V segment lost 4 bases, leaving 7 bases of the junction unmatched. For the CDR3, the DNA is TGTGCCAGCAGCCCCTGGACTAGCGGGGATGACTCCTACAATGAGCAGTTCTTC. Its protein product is CASSPWTSGDDSYNEQFF.

The table lists this clonotype with a few counts. This chain connects TRBV5-1 to TRBJ1-2; D gene uncertain. Trimming removed 6 bases at V and 7 bases at J, with 19 bases between. The CDR3 extends over 14 amino acids. Per germline, CDR1 SGHRS and CDR2 YFSETQ. The chain's CDR3 is CASNFGERVGGYTF. The DNA of the CDR3 is TGCGCCAGCAACTTTGGTGAGAGGGTTGGTGGCTACACCTTC.

The chain links TRBV5-6 to TRBJ2-5; D perhaps matches TRBD2 (6 bases). CDR3 length: 14 amino acids. The ends were cut back, 0 bases at V and 4 bases at J, with 10 bases in the middle. Per the germline V gene, CDR1 is SGHDT and CDR2 is YYEEEE. Here the CDR3 reads CASSLAFGGETQYF. CDR3 sequence (DNA): TGTGCCAGCAGCTTGGCCTTCGGGGGAGAGACCCAGTACTTC.

This clonotype was found many times. V usage is TRBV7-2 and J usage is TRBJ2-1; no clear D. The length of the CDR3 is 14 residues. CDR1 is SGHTA, CDR2 FQGNSA, per germline. V lost 6 bases and J 8 bases, leaving 17 bases between the germline ends. CDR3 DNA: TGTGCCAGCAGTCATCCTCCCCATAAACATGAGCAGTTCTTC. Translated: CASSHPPHKHEQFF.

This clonotype has only a few counts. V and J are TRBV12-3 or TRBV12-4 and TRBJ2-5, with 9 bases that match TRBD2. V shed 7 bases and J 3 bases; nucleotides not matched to a gene: 6. The length of the CDR3 is 14 residues. The CDR3 here is CASTRGGGKETQYF. The CDR3 DNA follows: TGTGCCAGCACCCGCGGGGGGGGTAAAGAGACCCAGTACTTC.

A few counts support this clonotype. V gene TRBV5-1 combines with J gene TRBJ2-3; 7 bases agree with TRBD2. The ends lost 0 bases at V and 0 bases at J; junction bases unmatched: 4. The CDR3 runs 16 residues. CDR1 and CDR2 (germline): SGHRS, YFSETQ. The CDR3 bases are TGCGCCAGCAGCTTGGTCCTAGCGGCTAGCACAGATACGCAGTATTTT. Its protein is CASSLVLAASTDTQYF.

The chain is built from TRBV30 and TRBJ1-1; D is perhaps TRBD1 (6 bases). CDR1 and CDR2 (germline): GTSNPN, SVGIG (reference sequence). CDR3 length: 12 amino acids. The V end lost 5 bases, the J end lost 9 bases, and 16 bases lay between the germline ends. The CDR3 region is CAWDLGQLQAFF. CDR3 DNA sequence: TGTGCCTGGGACCTTGGACAGCTCCAAGCTTTCTTT.

The chain uses TRBV20-1 and TRBJ1-1; 7 bases are a match to TRBD1. With V trimmed by 5 bases and J by 10 bases, 10 bases remained unmatched. The CDR3 has 12 residues. Germline-derived CDR1 and CDR2 are DFQATT and SNEGSKA (reference sequence). DNA for the CDR3: TGCAGTGCTCCCGTGGAGGCAGGGGGAGCTTTCTTT. This sequence encodes CSAPVEAGGAFF.

The chain is built from TRBV30 and TRBJ1-1, with a weak D call TRBD1 (5 bases). This CDR3 contains 14 residues. The ends were cut back, 4 bases at V and 0 bases at J, with 12 bases in the middle. CDR1 and CDR2 from the germline V gene are GTSNPN and SVGIG (reference sequence). The CDR3 DNA reads TGTGCCTGGACCTTAAGAGGGGTGAACACTGAAGCTTTCTTT. It yields the protein CAWTLRGVNTEAFF.

The V call is TRBV5-5, the J call TRBJ2-3, with TRBD2 matching over 12 bases. Losses at the gene ends were 7 bases for V and 4 bases for J; bases not matched to a gene: 16. The CDR3 consists of 18 residues. Germline V gives CDR1 SGHKS, CDR2 YYEKEE (reference sequence). The CDR3 protein is CASLGLAGLLGSSDTQYF. CDR3 nucleotide sequence: TGTGCCAGCCTAGGACTAGCGGGGCTCTTAGGGAGCTCAGATACGCAGTATTTT.

This clonotype was seen at least ten times. The chain's CDR3 is CASSSGTGEAGELFF. DNA for the CDR3: TGTGCCAGCAGTTCCGGGACAGGGGAGGCCGGGGAGCTGTTTTTT. The chain has TRBV6-5 and TRBJ2-2; 10 bases match TRBD1. The CDR3 is 15 amino acids. Germline CDR1 is MNHEY and CDR2 is SVGAGI. V was pared by 4 bases and J by 6 bases, with 5 bases of the junction left unmatched.

V is TRBV20-1 and J is TRBJ2-1, with 8 bases lining up with TRBD2. V trimming: 5 bases; J trimming: 12 bases; junction bases outside the gene matches: 12. This CDR3 is 13 amino acids long. Germline loops: CDR1 DFQATT, CDR2 SNEGSKA (reference sequence). The CDR3 sequence is CSAAPAVAGGQFF. In DNA, the CDR3 is TGCAGTGCTGCCCCCGCCGTGGCGGGGGGGCAGTTCTTC.

This clonotype was found a few times. J is TRBJ1-1 and V is TRBV6-1, with D uncertain. Per germline, CDR1 MNHNS and CDR2 SASEGT. The length of the CDR3 is 13 residues. The ends were cut back, 7 bases at V and 1 base at J, with 10 bases in the middle. The CDR3 sequence: CASTPVGNTEAFF. In nucleotides, the CDR3 is TGTGCCAGCACTCCGGTAGGGAACACTGAAGCTTTCTTT.

The chain is built from TRBV29-1 and TRBJ2-3, with D maybe TRBD2 (5 bases). The CDR3 extends over 12 amino acids. The germline gives CDR1 SQVTM, CDR2 ANQGSEA. Trimming pared 8 bases from V and 4 bases from J, leaving 13 bases between. The CDR3 reads CSLGLASDTQYF. CDR3 in DNA: TGCAGCCTCGGACTCGCATCAGATACGCAGTATTTT.